The 31 T cell receptor beta chains in this list originate from one sample, sequenced in a study of blood T cell repertoires in COVID-19. The table came from immunoSEQ multiplex PCR; TCRdb's copy has only in-frame clones and leaves some out. The sample records fewer than 250,000 clones, 82% being singletons. The source material was peripheral blood. Receptors originate from a woman aged 40 to 49 with acute or convalescent COVID-19.

Only one count was recorded for this clone. The chain carries TRBV10-2 and TRBJ1-3; D is unclear. The germline V gene has CDR1 WSHSY and CDR2 SAAADI. The CDR3 is 16 amino acids. The V and J ends lost 6 bases and 0 bases respectively, with 15 bases between them. CDR3 protein: CASSLARQNSGNTIYF. The CDR3 bases are TGCGCCAGCAGCCTTGCACGACAAAACTCTGGAAACACCATATATTTT.

Concerning this clone: Its ends do not fully match the called genes, so a read error is possible. The V and J genes are TRBV5-1 and TRBJ2-5; D could derive from TRBD1 or TRBD2 (6 bases each). The CDR3 covers 17 residues. CDR1 SGHRS and CDR2 YFSETQ come from the germline V gene. CDR3 sequence: CASNLGASLGGQETQYF. DNA for the CDR3: TGCGCCAGCAACTTGGGGGCTAGCTTGGGGGGCCAAGAGACCCAGTACTTC.

V gene TRBV6-2 or TRBV6-3 combines with J gene TRBJ2-7; TRBD1 agrees at 7 bases. V lost 2 bases, J lost 3 bases, and 4 bases stayed unmatched. This CDR3 comprises 14 residues. CDR1 and CDR2 (germline): MNHEY, SVGEGT. The DNA of the CDR3 is TGTGCCAGCAGTTACATGGGACAGCACTACGAGCAGTACTTC. Residues: CASSYMGQHYEQYF.

This sequence joins TRBV11-2 and TRBJ1-6; D gene ambiguous. This CDR3 is built from 16 residues. V was shortened by 0 bases and J by 8 bases, with 14 bases between the two germline ends. The V gene's germline CDR1 is SGHAT and CDR2 FQNNGV. The CDR3 DNA is TGTGCCAGCAGCTTAGATCCGGGTCCTGGTTATTCACCCCTCCACTTT. It encodes CASSLDPGPGYSPLHF.

This clone was observed a few times. As DNA, the CDR3 is TGTGCCAGCAGCTTATCGGGGGGTCCGGAGACCCAGTACTTC. Translating it yields CASSLSGGPETQYF. The rearrangement joins TRBV7-9 to TRBJ2-5; 7 nucleotides agree with TRBD2. The CDR3 sequence is 14 residues long. The germline CDR1 and CDR2 sequences are SEHNR and FQNEAQ (reference sequence). The ends lost 2 bases at V and 5 bases at J; junction bases unmatched: 5. Full variable domain (missing parts from reference TRBV7-9 and TRBJ2-5): DTGVSQNPRHKITKRGQNVTFRCDPISEHNRLYWYRQTLGQGPEFLTYFQNEAQLEKSRLLSDRFSAERPKGSFSTLEIQRTEQGDSAMYLCASSLSGGPETQYFGPGTRLLVL.

V usage is TRBV2 and J usage is TRBJ2-1, with 14 bases identical to TRBD2. With 7 bases clipped from V and 3 bases from J, the junction kept 14 bases outside the gene matches. Germline assignment: CDR1 SNHLY and CDR2 FYNNEI. The CDR3 extends over 19 amino acids. The CDR3 DNA reads TGTGCCAGCATGTATCCTCGGACTAGCGGGAGGTCCTTCTACAATGAGCAGTTCTTC. Translating it yields CASMYPRTSGRSFYNEQFF.

The chain has TRBV4-3 and TRBJ1-5; D is uncertain. Trimming stripped 0 bases from V and 0 bases from J, with 6 bases between. CDR3 length: 15 residues. The V gene's germline CDR1 is LGHNA and CDR2 YSLEER. In DNA, the CDR3 is TGCGCCAGCAGCCAAGAGGAGGATAGCAATCAGCCCCAGCATTTT. The encoded protein is CASSQEEDSNQPQHF.

This chain uses TRBV3-1 (or the pseudogene TRBV3-2) with TRBJ1-1; a possible D gene is TRBD1 (6 bases). The V end was cut by 1 base, the J end by 6 bases, with 18 bases between. Germline V gene lookup returns CDR1 LGHDT and CDR2 YNNKEL (reference sequence). CDR3 length: 16 amino acids. The CDR3 here is CASSQVGGRGNPEAFF. Here the CDR3 DNA reads TGTGCCAGCAGCCAAGTAGGGGGTCGGGGAAACCCTGAAGCTTTCTTT.

This clone was counted a few times. The chain is built from TRBV6-6 and TRBJ2-5; 9 nucleotides match TRBD2. The V and J ends lost 6 bases and 5 bases, in that order; junction bases with no gene match: 10. CDR1 and CDR2 (germline): MNHNY, SVGAGI (reference sequence). The CDR3 sequence is 15 residues long. CDR3 amino acids: CASSLFSGSRETQYF. The CDR3 DNA reads as TGTGCCAGCAGCCTTTTTAGCGGGAGCCGGGAGACCCAGTACTTC.

The rearrangement uses TRBV29-1 and TRBJ2-2, with 9 bases matching TRBD2. Germline loops: CDR1 SQVTM, CDR2 ANQGSEA. V lost 3 bases to trimming and J lost 4 bases; unmatched junction nucleotides: 3. This CDR3 spans 14 amino acids. The CDR3 region has the DNA TGCAGCGTTGAGGGCGGGAGGGCCACCGGGGAGCTGTTTTTT. This translates into CSVEGGRATGELFF.

The V call is TRBV7-9, the J call TRBJ2-6; D is unresolved. The CDR3 has 18 amino acids. V was pared by 1 base and J by 3 bases, with 16 bases between. Per the germline V gene, CDR1 is SEHNR and CDR2 is FQNEAQ (reference sequence). CDR3: CASSLGLAGSGGANVLTF. The CDR3 nucleotides are TGTGCCAGCAGCTTAGGACTGGCCGGGTCCGGTGGGGCCAACGTCCTGACTTTC.

The chain links TRBV19 to TRBJ1-5; tentatively, D is TRBD1 (5 bases). This CDR3 region has 14 residues. CDR1 is LNHDA, CDR2 SQIVND, per germline (reference sequence). V lost 3 bases, J lost 0 bases, and 6 bases lay in between. The CDR3 DNA reads as TGTGCCAGTAGTATTCAGGGTAGCAATCAGCCCCAGCATTTT. Translating gives CASSIQGSNQPQHF.

This chain uses TRBV11-2 with TRBJ2-3, with TRBD2 matching over 10 bases. Trimming took 3 bases from V and 4 from J; bases not matched to a gene: 4. CDR1 is SGHAT and CDR2 is FQNNGV in the germline V gene. The CDR3 runs to 15 residues. The CDR3 loop reads CASSLEAGGPDTQYF. The CDR3 DNA sequence: TGTGCCAGCAGCTTGGAAGCGGGGGGGCCAGATACGCAGTATTTT. Looking up the rest from reference TRBV11-2 and TRBJ2-3 gives the full variable domain: EAGVAQSPRYKIIEKRQSVAFWCNPISGHATLYWYQQILGQGPKLLIQFQNNGVVDDSQLPKDRFSAERLKGVDSTLKIQPAKLEDSAVYLCASSLEAGGPDTQYFGPGTRLTVL.

The rearrangement links TRBV9 to TRBJ2-1; D not certain. CDR3 length equals 16 residues. Germline V gene lookup returns CDR1 SGDLS and CDR2 YYNGEE. V lost 3 bases and J lost 0, with 13 bases in between. This CDR3 is CASSAVLLSSYNEQFF. The CDR3 DNA sequence: TGTGCCAGCAGCGCCGTTCTACTGAGCTCCTACAATGAGCAGTTCTTC.

This clone has only one observation. The gene calls are TRBV6-6 and TRBJ1-2, with 8 bases fitting TRBD1. Germline V gives CDR1 MNHNY, CDR2 SVGAGI (reference sequence). After removal of 8 bases from V and 3 bases from J, the junction contained 5 bases not matched to a gene. The CDR3 runs 13 residues. CDR3 residues: CASRPGQDYGYTF. The CDR3 region has the DNA TGTGCCAGCCGCCCGGGACAGGACTATGGCTACACCTTC.

Only a few counts were recorded for this clone. The CDR3 region has the DNA TGCGCCAGCAGTGCAACCACGGGGAGCAATTCACCCCTCCACTTT. It codes for CASSATTGSNSPLHF. The chain links TRBV10-1 to TRBJ1-6; D not resolved. The CDR3 covers 15 residues. The germline CDR1 and CDR2 sequences are WNHNN and SYGVQD (reference sequence). V lost 4 bases, J lost 7 bases, and 14 bases lay in between.

The chain has TRBV5-5 and TRBJ1-1; 10 positions agree with TRBD1. CDR1 is SGHKS and CDR2 is YYEKEE in the germline V gene (reference sequence). The CDR3 has 14 residues. The junction had 5 bases not matched to a gene; V was cut back by 4 bases and J by 5 bases. This CDR3 is CASSGDRGRTEAFF. The DNA for the CDR3 is TGTGCCAGCAGCGGAGACAGGGGGCGAACTGAAGCTTTCTTT.

This chain uses TRBV27 with TRBJ1-6; 9 nucleotides line up with TRBD1. Per the germline V gene, CDR1 is MNHEY and CDR2 is SMNVEV (reference sequence). The J segment lost 4 bases and the V segment lost 2 bases, leaving 6 bases of the junction unmatched. The length of the CDR3 is 17 residues. DNA for the CDR3: TGTGCCAGCAGTTTAACAGGGGGCGCATTTTATAATTCACCCCTCCACTTT. Residues: CASSLTGGAFYNSPLHF.

This sequence joins TRBV2 and TRBJ1-5; possibly TRBD1 for D (6 bases). V lost 2 bases and J 5 bases, leaving 19 bases between the germline ends. The CDR3 totals 17 residues. The germline CDR1 and CDR2 sequences are SNHLY and FYNNEI. Here the CDR3 DNA reads TGTGCCAGCAGTGAATATCCCCTGGGGGGGGGCCATCAGCCCCAGCATTTT. Protein product: CASSEYPLGGGHQPQHF.

This sequence joins TRBV12-3 or TRBV12-4 and TRBJ2-7; the D gene is possibly TRBD2 (6 bases). V gave up 4 bases and J gave up 3 bases, with 10 bases separating them. The CDR3 has 13 residues. This chain's CDR3 is CASSSGSIYEQYF. CDR3 coding DNA: TGTGCCAGCAGTTCCGGGAGTATCTACGAGCAGTACTTC.

The J gene is TRBJ2-2, the V gene TRBV11-2; 9 bases are a match to TRBD1. CDR1 and CDR2 from the germline V gene are SGHAT and FQNNGV. V dropped 5 bases and J dropped 7; count of bases not matched to a gene: 8. CDR3 length equals 15 residues. The CDR3 sequence: CASSVGQGQFGELFF. In DNA form, the CDR3 reads TGTGCCAGCAGCGTAGGACAGGGGCAGTTCGGGGAGCTGTTTTTT.

This clone was seen a single time. The chain carries TRBV4-3 and TRBJ1-4, with a possible D match to TRBD1 (5 bases). V lost 0 bases to trimming and J lost 12 bases, with 20 bases between them. CDR3 size: 16 residues. The V gene's germline CDR1 is LGHNA and CDR2 YSLEER. This CDR3 reads CASSQDKTGGRGELFF. The DNA for the CDR3 is TGCGCCAGCAGCCAAGATAAAACGGGGGGACGGGGGGAACTGTTTTTT.

The chain links TRBV3-1 (or the pseudogene TRBV3-2) to TRBJ1-3; possibly TRBD1 for D (5 bases). Germline CDR1 and CDR2: LGHDT and YNNKEL (reference sequence). With 4 bases removed from V and 1 base from J, the gap between germline ends came to 14 bases. This CDR3 has 16 residues. CDR3 sequence: CASSPDAGSSGNTIYF. The CDR3 DNA reads as TGTGCCAGCAGCCCAGATGCAGGGTCTTCTGGAAACACCATATATTTT.

CDR3 bases: TGTGCCAGTAGTGCCCCGTCCGGACTAGGCTACGAGCAGTACTTC. Its protein product is CASSAPSGLGYEQYF. This chain links TRBV19 with TRBJ2-7; 7 positions agree with TRBD2. The CDR3 totals 15 residues. The germline gives CDR1 LNHDA, CDR2 SQIVND (reference sequence). V was pared by 5 bases and J by 3 bases, with 10 bases of the junction left unmatched.

CDR3 loop: CASSVGGGANYGYTF. In DNA, the CDR3 is TGTGCCAGCAGCGTCGGGGGTGGAGCTAACTATGGCTACACCTTC. V is TRBV9 and J is TRBJ1-2, with D possibly matching TRBD1 (5 bases). CDR1 is SGDLS and CDR2 is YYNGEE in the germline V gene. V lost 2 bases and J lost 0, with 11 bases in between. The CDR3 totals 15 residues.

This chain connects TRBV27 to TRBJ2-7; TRBD1 might be the D (6 bases). Trimming shortened V by 6 bases and J by 7 bases, and 19 bases separated the two germline ends. The CDR3 sequence is 14 residues long. Per the germline V gene, CDR1 is MNHEY and CDR2 is SMNVEV (reference sequence). The CDR3 region has the DNA TGTGCCAGCAGCATCAAACAGGGTTTAAGGGAGCAGTACTTC. Encoded protein: CASSIKQGLREQYF.

The rearrangement uses TRBV5-6 and TRBJ2-2; weak D call: TRBD1 (5 bases). Germline assignment: CDR1 SGHDT and CDR2 YYEEEE. The CDR3 runs 13 residues. Trimming removed 4 bases from V and 6 bases from J, with 10 bases in between. The CDR3 bases are TGTGCCAGCAGCAGTACAGGCGCCGGGGAGCTGTTTTTT. Its translation is CASSSTGAGELFF.

The CDR3 sequence: CASSRYSGGSSYNEQFF. Written as DNA, the CDR3 is TGTGCCAGCAGCCGATATAGCGGGGGAAGCTCCTACAATGAGCAGTTCTTC. This chain links TRBV3-1 (or the pseudogene TRBV3-2) with TRBJ2-1; 9 bases align to TRBD2. Looked up from germline, CDR1 is LGHDT and CDR2 is YNNKEL (reference sequence). With 4 bases clipped from V and 0 bases from J, the junction kept 7 bases outside the gene matches. CDR3 length equals 17 residues.

This clone showed up just a few times. The chain recombines TRBV9 with TRBJ2-1, with 8 bases matching TRBD2. Per germline, CDR1 SGDLS and CDR2 YYNGEE. J lost 7 bases, V lost 4 bases, and 13 bases had no gene match. This CDR3 comprises 16 residues. The CDR3 sequence: CASSTRTSKEKNEQFF. In DNA form, the CDR3 reads TGTGCCAGCAGCACCCGGACTAGCAAAGAAAAGAATGAGCAGTTCTTC.

This chain uses TRBV3-1 (or the pseudogene TRBV3-2) with TRBJ2-2, with 12 nucleotides matching TRBD2. V gave up 4 bases and J gave up 6 bases; unmatched junction bases: 3. Germline V gene lookup returns CDR1 LGHDT and CDR2 YNNKEL (reference sequence). The CDR3 sequence is 15 residues long. The CDR3 loop reads CASSRTSGVPGELFF. In DNA form, the CDR3 reads TGTGCCAGCAGCCGGACTAGCGGGGTGCCCGGGGAGCTGTTTTTT.

This clone was observed once. This rearrangement joins TRBV27 to TRBJ1-6, with a tentative D call TRBD1 (6 bases). Looked up from germline, CDR1 is MNHEY and CDR2 is SMNVEV (reference sequence). There are 17 residues in the CDR3. Trimming removed 2 bases from V and 0 bases from J, with 11 bases in between. CDR3 sequence reads: CASSLGGSSSYNSPLHF. Written as DNA, the CDR3 is TGTGCCAGCAGTTTAGGGGGCTCCTCCTCCTATAATTCACCCCTCCACTTT.